A single sample is the source of the 20 T cell receptor beta chains below, sequenced in a study of early T cells in non-severe SARS-CoV-2 infection. TCRdb reprocessed the 5' RACE reads with MiXCR, giving one entry per CDR3 protein. In the table there are 70,000 to 85,000 distinct CDR3 sequences, roughly an eighth of which are singletons. The sequenced sample was whole blood. These receptors all come from an adult who was a healthcare worker with PCR-confirmed SARS-CoV-2 infection or an uninfected control (not recorded which).

A few counts support this clonotype. The genes are TRBV29-1 and TRBJ2-7, with TRBD1 matching over 10 bases. The CDR3 loop spans 13 amino acids. V dropped 6 bases and J dropped 4; count of bases not matched to a gene: 6. CDR1 and CDR2 from the germline V gene are SQVTM and ANQGSEA. The CDR3 DNA reads TGCAGCGTAGTGGGACAGGGGCCGTACGAGCAGTACTTC. Protein product: CSVVGQGPYEQYF.

The V and J genes are TRBV11-2 and TRBJ2-6; a possible D gene is TRBD1 (5 bases). The CDR3 is 18 residues long. Per the germline V gene, CDR1 is SGHAT and CDR2 is FQNNGV. Trimming took 0 bases from V and 1 from J, leaving 13 bases between them. The CDR3 DNA sequence: TGTGCCAGCAGCTTAGAGGTGGGGCCCGCATCTGGGGCCAACGTCCTGACTTTC. Protein sequence: CASSLEVGPASGANVLTF.

This chain uses TRBV20-1 with TRBJ2-7; 9 bases match TRBD1. The V segment lost 0 bases and the J segment 3 bases; nucleotides outside the gene matches: 3. Germline CDR1 DFQATT, CDR2 SNEGSKA (reference sequence). The CDR3 runs to 14 residues. CDR3 loop: CSARDSDRGYEQYF. The CDR3 DNA reads as TGCAGTGCTAGAGATTCGGACAGGGGCTACGAGCAGTACTTC.

The genes are TRBV6-1 and TRBJ2-3; 9 bases fit TRBD2. This CDR3 spans 14 amino acids. With V trimmed by 7 bases and J by 8 bases, 10 bases remained unmatched. The germline gives CDR1 MNHNS, CDR2 SASEGT. The CDR3 nucleotides are TGTGCCAGCAAAAGCGGGGGGTTATGGGGTACGCAGTATTTT. It codes for CASKSGGLWGTQYF.

This clonotype has at least ten counts. The chain uses TRBV5-1 and TRBJ1-1; 7 bases are a match to TRBD1. The CDR3 contains 14 residues. J gave up 5 bases and V 0 bases, and 4 bases lay outside the gene matches. Germline V lookup: CDR1 SGHRS, CDR2 YFSETQ. Here the CDR3 DNA reads TGCGCCAGCAGCTTGGGACAGGGCCAGACTGAAGCTTTCTTT. It translates to CASSLGQGQTEAFF.

This clonotype was seen more than once but under ten times. The chain uses TRBV30 and TRBJ2-2; 11 nucleotides agree with TRBD2. CDR1 is GTSNPN, CDR2 SVGIG, per germline (reference sequence). The junction had 19 bases not matched to a gene; V was cut back by 2 bases and J by 8 bases. The CDR3 length is 19 residues. The CDR3 DNA is TGTGCCTGGAGTCCCTACGACGGGGATTTACTAGCGGGAGTAGGGGAGCTGTTTTTT. Translated, it gives CAWSPYDGDLLAGVGELFF.

This clonotype was detected a few times. This chain uses TRBV5-1 with TRBJ2-7, with TRBD2 matching over 10 bases. The CDR3 is 15 residues long. Per the germline V gene, CDR1 is SGHRS and CDR2 is YFSETQ. Germline trimming cut 0 bases from V and 6 bases from J; bases unmatched to any gene: 6. This CDR3 is CASSLELAGAGEQYF. The CDR3 nucleotides are TGCGCCAGCAGCTTGGAGCTAGCGGGAGCGGGCGAGCAGTACTTC. Full variable domain (remainder filled in from reference TRBV5-1 and TRBJ2-7): KAGVTQTPRYLIKTRGQQVTLSCSPISGHRSVSWYQQTPGQGLQFLFEYFSETQRNKGNFPGRFSGRQFSNSRSEMNVSTLELGDSALYLCASSLELAGAGEQYFGPGTRLTVT.

This clonotype has at least ten counts. The chain uses TRBV7-9 and TRBJ2-2; no clear D. CDR3 length: 15 residues. Per the germline V gene, CDR1 is SEHNR and CDR2 is FQNEAQ (reference sequence). The V end lost 5 bases, the J end lost 5 bases, and 15 bases lay between the germline ends. The CDR3 protein is CASSHRVYWTGELFF. For the CDR3, the DNA is TGTGCCAGCAGCCATCGCGTGTATTGGACCGGGGAGCTGTTTTTT.

This clonotype was recorded a few times. The gene calls are TRBV20-1 and TRBJ2-4; D is possibly TRBD1 (5 bases). The CDR3 sequence is 15 residues long. Germline lookup yields CDR1 DFQATT and CDR2 SNEGSKA (reference sequence). The germline V and J ends were trimmed by 5 bases and 0 bases, with 14 bases remaining between them. CDR3 sequence reads: CSAGRVGLAKNIQYF. In DNA form, the CDR3 reads TGCAGTGCTGGCAGGGTGGGGCTAGCCAAAAACATTCAGTACTTC.

At least ten counts were recorded for this clonotype. The chain joins TRBV13 to TRBJ1-6; D uncertain. CDR1 is PRHDT, CDR2 FYEKMQ, per germline (reference sequence). V lost 3 bases and J 7 bases, leaving 4 bases between the germline ends. The CDR3 length is 12 residues. CDR3 DNA: TGTGCCAGCAGCTTTGCCAATTCACCCCTCCACTTT. Its translation is CASSFANSPLHF.

This sequence joins TRBV12-3 or TRBV12-4 and TRBJ2-5, with TRBD2 identical over 13 bases. V was pared by 6 bases and J by 5 bases, with 9 bases of the junction left unmatched. CDR3 length equals 16 residues. CDR3 amino acids: CASRPQGLAGWETQYF. The CDR3 DNA follows: TGTGCCAGCAGACCCCAGGGACTAGCGGGATGGGAGACCCAGTACTTC.

There are many counts of this clonotype. V usage is TRBV12-3 or TRBV12-4 and J usage is TRBJ2-7; D remains ambiguous. The CDR3 has 11 amino acids. Trimming took 8 bases from V and 5 from J, leaving 10 bases between them. CDR3 sequence: CASARGDEQYF. The CDR3 DNA reads as TGTGCCAGCGCCCGTGGCGACGAGCAGTACTTC.

This clonotype was counted at least ten times. The chain has TRBV20-1 and TRBJ2-1, with 8 bases lining up with TRBD2. V lost 4 bases, J lost 9 bases, and 8 bases stayed unmatched. The CDR3 has 13 amino acids. Germline V gene sequence: CDR1 DFQATT, CDR2 SNEGSKA (reference sequence). DNA of the CDR3: TGCAGTGCTATTAGCGGGACTACTGGTGAGCAGTTCTTC. Its protein product is CSAISGTTGEQFF.

This clonotype was recorded a few times. The V call is TRBV14, the J call TRBJ1-2, with D perhaps matching TRBD1 (5 bases). The CDR3 covers 15 residues. Germline CDR1 SGHDN, CDR2 FVKESK. Between the trimmed V and J ends, which lost 0 bases and 6 bases, there was a span of 14 bases. In DNA, the CDR3 is TGTGCCAGCAGCCAAGATCTTTGGGGGGAGGATGGCTACACCTTC. Translated, it gives CASSQDLWGEDGYTF. Supplemented by reference TRBV14 and TRBJ1-2, the full variable domain reads EAGVTQFPSHSVIEKGQTVTLRCDPISGHDNLYWYRRVMGKEIKFLLHFVKESKQDESGMPNNRFLAERTGGTYSTLKVQPAELEDSGVYFCASSQDLWGEDGYTFGSGTRLTVV.

A few counts support this clonotype. The chain couples TRBV19 to TRBJ2-1; 7 bases line up with TRBD2. The V segment lost 3 bases and the J segment 0 bases; nucleotides outside the gene matches: 2. The CDR3 extends over 15 amino acids. The germline CDR1 and CDR2 sequences are LNHDA and SQIVND (reference sequence). CDR3: CASSMGGSSYNEQFF. The CDR3 DNA follows: TGTGCCAGTAGTATGGGCGGGAGCTCCTACAATGAGCAGTTCTTC.

This clonotype has just a few counts. The CDR3 spells CASSELAGDTGELFF. The DNA of the CDR3 is TGTGCCAGCAGTGAACTAGCGGGGGACACCGGGGAGCTGTTTTTT. This rearrangement joins TRBV2 to TRBJ2-2; 10 bases are shared with TRBD2. CDR1 is SNHLY and CDR2 is FYNNEI in the germline V gene. J lost 3 bases, V lost 2 bases, and 0 bases had no gene match. The CDR3 has 15 amino acids. Combining the CDR3 with reference TRBV2 and TRBJ2-2 gives the whole variable domain EPEVTQTPSHQVTQMGQEVILRCVPISNHLYFYWYRQILGQKVEFLVSFYNNEISEKSEIFDDQFSVERPDGSNFTLKIRSTKLEDSAMYFCASSELAGDTGELFFGEGSRLTVL.

A note on this clonotype: This sequence may be a read error, since a much larger clone differs from it by one base. This CDR3 is CASSPLASGCTDTQYF. The CDR3 DNA reads TGTGCCAGCTCACCACTGGCTAGCGGCTGCACAGATACGCAGTATTTT. The chain links TRBV18 to TRBJ2-3, with 7 positions matching TRBD2. The length of the CDR3 is 16 residues. Trimming removed 1 base from V and 1 base from J; junction bases left unmatched: 5. Germline lookup yields CDR1 KGHSH and CDR2 LQKENI.

In regard to this clonotype: Likely a read error: the CDR3 ends without its conserved phenylalanine or tryptophan. The chain carries TRBV20-1 and TRBJ2-5; tentative D call: TRBD2 (5 bases). The CDR3 loop spans 15 amino acids. V lost 6 bases, J lost 1 base, and 18 bases lay in between. In germline, CDR1 is DFQATT, CDR2 SNEGSKA (reference sequence). The CDR3 DNA sequence: TGCAGTGCCAATCTCCCCTTCGCGGGCCAAGAGACCCAGTACTCC. Its translation is CSANLPFAGQETQYS.

This clonotype was counted between two and nine times. The chain couples TRBV7-2 to TRBJ2-5; D could derive from TRBD1 or TRBD2 (5 bases each). Per germline, CDR1 SGHTA and CDR2 FQGNSA. Trimming took off 2 bases at V and 2 bases at J, with 12 bases between the two ends. This CDR3 has 15 residues. The CDR3 region has the DNA TGTGCCAGCAGCTTACAGGGAAGAGGGCAAGAGACCCAGTACTTC. Translation: CASSLQGRGQETQYF.

The V call is TRBV19, the J call TRBJ2-7; 9 bases align to TRBD2. The CDR3 consists of 14 residues. Germline values: CDR1 LNHDA, CDR2 SQIVND (reference sequence). With V trimmed by 4 bases and J by 6 bases, 7 bases remained unmatched. Here the CDR3 reads CASSTVSGRGEQYF. The CDR3 DNA follows: TGTGCCAGTAGTACCGTTAGCGGGAGAGGCGAGCAGTACTTC.